Listed below are T cell receptor beta chains from one sample, sequenced in a study of blood T cell repertoires in COVID-19. The method was immunoSEQ multiplex PCR; TCRdb's version includes in-frame clones alone and lacks a portion of them. Of fewer than 45,000 clones in the sample, over 75% are singletons; the top ten hold 1% to 1.5%. The source material was peripheral blood. The origin of the receptors is a woman aged 40 to 50 with acute or convalescent COVID-19. Each CDR3 is given with its conserved first and last residue. A D gene is named only where the DNA matches it firmly. Clone size is given for some rows only: seen once, a few or many times, or a class if the clone is expanded.

j_call d_call v_call clone_size cdr3_length cdr3_nt cdr3_aa
TRBJ1-5 TRBD1 TRBV6-5 NA 15 TGTGCCAGCAGGCCGGGACAGTTAAGCAATCAGCCCCAGCATTTT CASRPGQLSNQPQHF
TRBJ2-1 NA TRBV12-1 NA 14 TGTGCCAACCAACTAGCGGGTGAGACGTGTGAGCAGTTCTTC CANQLAGETCEQFF
TRBJ2-7 TRBD2 TRBV19 NA 15 TGTGCCAGTAGTGCCTCTAGCGGGAGCTCCTACGAGCAGTACTTC CASSASSGSSYEQYF
TRBJ2-7 TRBD2 TRBV5-4 NA 15 TGTGCCAGCAGCCTTAGCGGGGGAAACTCCTACGAGCAGTACTTC CASSLSGGNSYEQYF
TRBJ2-7 TRBD1 TRBV3-1/TRBV3-2 few 16 TGTGCCAGCAGCCAGGACAGGGGGCGCGTTTCGGACGAGCAGTACTTC CASSQDRGRVSDEQYF
TRBJ2-1 TRBD2 TRBV7-8 NA 15 TGTGCCAGCAGCCGGAGACTAGCGGGGGATTTTGAGCAGTTCTTC CASSRRLAGDFEQFF
TRBJ2-7 NA TRBV30 NA 13 TGTGCCTGGAGTACAGGGCCAGGGGACGAGCAGTACTTC CAWSTGPGDEQYF
TRBJ1-1 NA TRBV19 NA 13 TGTGCCAGTAGTATTTGGGGGGGCACTGAAGCTTTCTTT CASSIWGGTEAFF
TRBJ1-1 TRBD1 TRBV27 NA 15 TGTGCCAGCAGTGGAACAGGGGAGCTGGACACTGAAGCTTTCTTT CASSGTGELDTEAFF
TRBJ2-1 TRBD2 TRBV5-3 NA 17 TGTGCCAGAAGCCTCTGGACTAGCGCAAACTCCTACAATGAGCAGTTCTTC CARSLWTSANSYNEQFF
TRBJ2-5 NA TRBV5-6 NA 14 TGTGCCAGCAGCTTGTGGACAGACCAAGAGACCCAGTACTTC CASSLWTDQETQYF
TRBJ1-2 NA TRBV18 NA 16 TGTGCCAGCTCACTCAATCCCTCGGACATGTCCAGAGGCTACACCTTC CASSLNPSDMSRGYTF
TRBJ1-1 NA TRBV5-8 NA 11 TGTGCCAGCAGCTGGGAGAGAAAGGCTTTCTTT CASSWERKAFF
TRBJ1-4 TRBD1 TRBV5-5 NA 14 TGTGCCAGCGACCCGGGGACAGGGAGAGAAAAACTGTTTTTT CASDPGTGREKLFF
TRBJ2-7 NA TRBV19 NA 20 TGTGCCAGTAGCCAATGGTTGGGGGTCGACAGGCCGCCAGTCTCCTACGAGCAGTACTTC CASSQWLGVDRPPVSYEQYF
TRBJ1-5 NA TRBV7-9 NA 15 TGTGCCAGCAGCTTAGAAGGAGGACTGAATCAGCCCCAGCATTTT CASSLEGGLNQPQHF
TRBJ2-5 TRBD2 TRBV24-1 once 15 TGTGCCACCAGTGATATAGCGGGAGAGGTAGAGACCCAGTACTTC CATSDIAGEVETQYF
TRBJ2-7 NA TRBV21-1 NA 14 TGTGCCAGCACCAGCGTCATGCGCATACAACGCCAGTACTTC CASTSVMRIQRQYF
TRBJ1-4 NA TRBV3-1/TRBV3-2 NA 12 TGTGCCAGCAGCCAAGGAGGAGCAGCTCTGTTTTTT CASSQGGAALFF
TRBJ2-3 NA TRBV7-3 NA 16 TGTGCCAGCAGCCCAACACCAGGGGCTAGCACAGATACGCAGTATTTT CASSPTPGASTDTQYF
TRBJ1-2 NA TRBV2 few 12 TGTGCCAGCAGGACAGGCTCCTATGGCTACACCTTC CASRTGSYGYTF
TRBJ1-5 NA TRBV19 NA 14 TGTGCCAGTAGTATAGTTATCCGGAATCAGCCCCAGCATTTT CASSIVIRNQPQHF
TRBJ2-7 NA TRBV27 once 15 TGTGCCAGCAGCCGCCGGGGGAAAGGGATCTACGAGCAGTACTTC CASSRRGKGIYEQYF
TRBJ1-2 NA TRBV11-2 once 12 TGTGCCAGCAGCCGGGAGGGTTATGGCTACACCTTC CASSREGYGYTF
TRBJ1-6 NA TRBV9 NA 18 TGTGCCAGCAGCCGAGGACACTCGCTCTTTAAGGATAATTCACCCCTCCACTTT CASSRGHSLFKDNSPLHF
TRBJ1-5 TRBD1 TRBV5-6 NA 15 TGTGCCAGCAGCCGGACAGGGGGGATCGGACAGCCCCAGCATTTT CASSRTGGIGQPQHF
TRBJ1-5 TRBD1 TRBV19 NA 15 TGTGCCAGTAGTAACAGGGGGATAAGCAATCAGCCCCAGCATTTT CASSNRGISNQPQHF
TRBJ1-3 NA TRBV29-1 NA 12 TGCAGCGTTGCGGGCGAGGGTTCGCCTTTATATTTT CSVAGEGSPLYF
TRBJ2-1 NA TRBV18 NA 13 TGTGCCAGCTCACCCCGGGATTACAATGAGCAGTTCTTC CASSPRDYNEQFF
TRBJ2-7 TRBD1 TRBV2 NA 14 TGTGCCAGCAGTGAGGGGACAGGAGCCTACGAGCAGTACTTC CASSEGTGAYEQYF
TRBJ2-2 NA TRBV28 NA 14 TGTGCCAGCAGTTTGGGGGGAGTCCCCGGGGAGCTGTTTTTT CASSLGGVPGELFF
TRBJ1-1 TRBD1 TRBV7-9 once 14 TGTGCCAGCATAGGTGACAGGGGTGGCACTGAAGCTTTCTTT CASIGDRGGTEAFF
TRBJ2-1 TRBD2 TRBV6-2/TRBV6-3 NA 20 TGTGCCAGCAGTTACCTCATCGGCGGGGGGGCCGAAATAGCCTACAATGAGCAGTTCTTC CASSYLIGGGAEIAYNEQFF
TRBJ2-7 TRBD1 TRBV10-2 NA 16 TGCGCCAGCAATGTGGGGCTCGGCAGGGGGCGCTACGAGCAGTACTTC CASNVGLGRGRYEQYF
TRBJ2-1 TRBD2 TRBV7-6 NA 14 TGTGCCAGCAGCTTAACTAGCGCGACCAATGAGCAGTTCTTC CASSLTSATNEQFF
TRBJ2-2 NA TRBV27 NA 16 TGTGCCAGCAGTTTCTACAGGGTGGGAAACACCGGGGAGCTGTTTTTT CASSFYRVGNTGELFF
TRBJ2-5 NA TRBV5-4 NA 12 TGTGCCAGCCGGAGAGATCAAGAGACCCAGTACTTC CASRRDQETQYF
TRBJ1-1 NA TRBV2 NA 15 TGTGCCAGCAGTGAAGATCAGCGGGGGGACACTGAAGCTTTCTTT CASSEDQRGDTEAFF
TRBJ1-1 TRBD1 TRBV11-2 NA 14 TGTGCCAGCAGCTTAGCCAGGGGGCTCACTGAAGCTTTCTTT CASSLARGLTEAFF
TRBJ2-5 TRBD1 TRBV7-9 NA 15 TGTGCCAGCAGCTTAGCCTCAGGGGGCGCGGGGACCCAGTACTTC CASSLASGGAGTQYF
TRBJ1-6 TRBD1 TRBV14 NA 18 TGTGCCAGCAGCCCATTTCGGACAGGGAGCTCCTATAATTCACCCCTCCACTTT CASSPFRTGSSYNSPLHF
TRBJ2-4 NA TRBV28 NA 15 TGTGCCAGCAGTTCTCCGACGGGTGGCAAAAACATTCAGTACTTC CASSSPTGGKNIQYF
TRBJ1-5 TRBD1 TRBV2 once 15 TGTGCCAGCAGTGAAGAGGGGGCGGGCAATCAGCCCCAGCATTTT CASSEEGAGNQPQHF